The following is a TCR beta chain sequence with its context. Its antigen target is currently unknown. No base qualities exist here, and no much larger clone lies one base off it. This specimen comes from a study of T cell responses to AZD1222 COVID-19 vaccine (dated by TCRdb to the early 2020s). For the study in its entirety: AZD1222 recipients given second doses at about 4 weeks or at about 12 weeks were pooled, since spike-specific TCR depth and breadth were not found to differ between the two schedules. TCR sequencing was performed for roughly 250 trial participants, of whom some 200 were given two doses of AZD1222 and 26 were given two doses of MenACWY control vaccine. Trial participants were enrolled by age into subgroups of 18-55, 56-69 and 70-plus years, and around 150, 28 and 57 TCR-sequenced participants, respectively, were included in these subgroups. Overall results and qualifications from the work: Because no day 14 peak-response samples were available, repertoires were characterized only after the peak T cell response. The vaccine-associated CD4 TCRs covered the entire spike protein, and the dominant responses fell in regions 160-218 and 743-854. Conclusions about previously exposed vaccinees are limited because only six or seven AZD1222 recipients were SARS-CoV-2 seropositive at baseline. Reportedly, almost half of the unique spike-specific TCRs recognized epitopes lying outside the regions that are mutated in the B.1.351 and B.1.1.7 variants. Participants were mostly white British, with more females than males. The authors suggested clonal diversity may have been underestimated. A significant rise in spike-specific TCR breadth and depth was observed after two AZD1222 doses relative to day 0 and relative to MenACWY recipients. In the small 56-69-year group, the increase in depth fell short of significance, most likely because of low power.

Including the terminal cysteine and phenylalanine, the CDR3 comprises 18 residues. Just CDR3 DNA is preserved here, 54 bases in frame from base 1. CDR1 and CDR2 are drawn from the germline V gene: MNHNS, SASEGT. V lost 4 bases and J lost 0 bases, and the count of bases not matched to a germline gene is 9. The CDR3 regions of human TCRbeta chains were analyzed by immunosequencing. From the authors' description of their analysis: Repertoire TCRs were matched against a reference library of SARS-CoV-2-specific TCRs generated with the MIRA antigen-specificity platform. Breadth was defined as the fraction of unique TCRs that were SARS-CoV-2-associated. Depth was defined as the fraction of total T cells that were SARS-CoV-2-associated. Using the MIRA data, each spike-specific TCR was assigned both to the spike region to which the TCR was reactive and to a CD4 or CD8 class. Log10-transformed breadth and depth values were compared by one-way ANOVA with Sidak's multiple comparisons tests. The table was pulled from immuneACCESS by TCRdb, which kept in-frame rearrangements only. Such tables lose some clones; where checked, under half of the loss comes from unresolved V genes, and the rest has no known cause. V and J calls and clone size are copied from that table; D and trimming were computed from the DNA. Here the sample has about 92,000 clones; roughly 90% occur a single time. The ten most abundant clones make up less than 3.5% of the sample.

The time point label of this sample denotes: baseline before first vaccination. Samples from vaccinated people were obtained from the UK trials COV001 and COV002, which included a single-blind randomized controlled phase 2/3 trial of AZD1222 (ChAdOx1 nCoV-19) in healthy adults. For TCRbeta chain sequencing, PBMC samples were collected from trial participants at day 0 and at day 28 after the second dose. This chain joins TRBV6-1 to TRBJ2-6, with 7 junctional bases fitting TRBD1. The receptor was isolated from an adult in good health. The sequences come from peripheral blood, collected on day 0 of AZD1222 vaccination. The encoded CDR3 is CASSGAGTDYSGANVLTF. The DNA is as follows: TGTGCCAGCAGTGGAGCCGGGACAGACTACTCTGGGGCCAACGTCCTGACTTTC.